The entry below gives a single T cell receptor (beta chain) sequence along with its context. Its antigen is not known. These data come from a study of cytomegalovirus exposure and HLA in healthy donors. Overall study findings and caveats: According to a later analysis, most TCR beta chains associated with CMV appeared HLA-restricted. Later analysis identified a missense DCLRE1C variant that was linked to TCR beta V- and J-gene trimming. The HLA-A and HLA-B alleles of most subjects were reportedly predicted accurately from TCR beta sequences.

Vbeta (60) and Jbeta (13) primers were used in the PCR. Here immunoSEQ multiplex PCR was the method, and the copy in TCRdb shows in-frame clones only, minus some. Altogether 74,000 or so clones are present, around 81% being singletons, with the ten largest covering roughly 6%. This CDR3 has 15 amino acids. The J segment lost 1 base and the V segment lost 6 bases, leaving 7 bases of the junction unmatched. Per the germline V gene, CDR1 is MDHEN and CDR2 is SYDVKM. This receptor was taken from a male donor in good health and CMV-seropositive. The V gene is TRBV28, the J gene TRBJ2-7; TRBD1 agrees at 9 bases. Material for sequencing was PBMCs. The CDR3 region has the DNA TGTGCCAGCAGAACGTCCGGGACAGGGTCCTACGAGCAGTACTTC. This gives the protein CASRTSGTGSYEQYF.